The 8 T cell receptor beta chains presented below share a single source sample, sequenced in a study of Tregs in tolerant kidney transplant recipients. Data came from immunoSEQ multiplex PCR; TCRdb stores just in-frame clones and leaves some out. This sample's clone table lists around 10,000 clones. The nonmyeloablative bone marrow transplants came from related graft donors, with transient mixed chimerism. This specimen consisted of CD8+ T cells from blood (PBMCs), obtained 24 months after the transplant. The receptors shown here come from a human patient who received a combined kidney and bone marrow transplant. Some T cells may be transferred from the graft donor.

About this clone: The read is 3 residues too short to cover the CDR3 end, so that end is filled in from the germline J gene. The V and J genes are TRBV5-4 and TRBJ2-1, with unresolved D. V lost 4 bases to trimming and J lost 4 bases, with 9 bases between them. Germline CDR1 SGHNT, CDR2 YYREEE (reference sequence). This CDR3 comprises 13 residues. The CDR3: CASSANLYNEQFF. The CDR3 bases that were read are TGTGCCAGCAGCGCTAACTTATACAATGAG.

Worth noting for this clone: The read falls 3 residues short of the CDR3 end, and the missing part is taken from the germline J gene. The chain is built from TRBV20-1 and TRBJ2-3, with TRBD2 matching over 10 bases. V was clipped by 6 bases and J by 2 bases; unmatched bases: 5. This CDR3 has 14 residues. The germline gives CDR1 DFQATT, CDR2 SNEGSKA (reference sequence). The chain's CDR3 is CSAPAGGYTDTQYF. The DNA read from the CDR3 is TGCAGTGCCCCAGCGGGAGGGTACACAGATACG.

CDR3 bases read: TGTGCCAGCAGCTCGATAGGGGCAGGGTACACTGAA. Its translation: CASSSIGAGYTE. The CDR3 reads in full as CASSSIGAGYTEAFF. The J gene is TRBJ1-1, the V gene TRBV5-4; weak D call: TRBD1 (5 bases). The sequence runs out 3 residues before the end of the CDR3; the remainder is reconstructed from the germline J gene. Looked up from germline, CDR1 is SGHNT and CDR2 is YYREEE (reference sequence). The CDR3 runs to 15 residues. The V end lost 3 bases, the J end lost 3 bases, and 15 bases lay between the germline ends.

Regarding this clone: The CDR3 extends 3 residues past the end of the read, so its final part is completed from the germline J gene. The rearrangement joins TRBV11-2 to TRBJ2-2; 7 bases fit TRBD2. Germline-derived CDR1 and CDR2 are SGHAT and FQNNGV. The CDR3 extends over 15 amino acids. V lost 5 bases and J lost 4; bases outside the gene matches: 7. CDR3 DNA, as far as it was read: TGTGCCAGCAGCGGGTGGGCTAGCGGCACCGGGGAG. It specifies CASSGWASGTGE. The CDR3 in full is CASSGWASGTGELFF.

In regard to this clone: Read coverage stops 3 residues before the CDR3 terminus; the germline J gene supplies the remainder. The rearrangement uses TRBV5-5 and TRBJ2-2, with D possibly TRBD1 on 6 matching bases. V gave up 0 bases and J gave up 9 bases, with 12 bases separating them. The CDR3 covers 14 residues. Germline values: CDR1 SGHKS, CDR2 YYEKEE (reference sequence). This CDR3 reads CASSLGQEHRELFF. The sequenced CDR3 bases are TGTGCCAGCAGCTTGGGACAGGAACACCGGGAG.

A word on this clone: The sequence runs out 3 residues before the end of the CDR3; the remainder is reconstructed from the germline J gene. The chain has TRBV19 and TRBJ2-7; weak D call: TRBD1 (6 bases). V was cut by 6 bases and J by 0 bases, with 9 bases left in between. The CDR3 is 13 residues long. Germline CDR1 and CDR2: LNHDA and SQIVND (reference sequence). CDR3 bases read: TGTGCCAGTAGCCAGGGGAGCTCCTACGAG. Its protein product is CASSQGSSYE. The whole CDR3 reads CASSQGSSYEQYF.

Notes on this clone: The CDR3 end lies 3 residues beyond the end of the read and is filled in from the germline J gene. This chain uses TRBV11-2 with TRBJ2-5; D unresolved. Germline V CDR1 and CDR2: SGHAT, FQNNGV. The CDR3 length is 12 residues. V was clipped by 0 bases and J by 5 bases, with 4 bases between them. Partial CDR3 DNA: TGTGCCAGCAGCTTAGACCGTGAGACC. This encodes CASSLDRET. The complete CDR3 protein is CASSLDRETQYF. The variable domain in full, completed from reference TRBV11-2 and TRBJ2-5, reads EAGVAQSPRYKIIEKRQSVAFWCNPISGHATLYWYQQILGQGPKLLIQFQNNGVVDDSQLPKDRFSAERLKGVDSTLKIQPAKLEDSAVYLCASSLDRETQYFGPGTRLLVL.

About this clone itself: From the germline J gene comes the end of the CDR3, since the read stops 3 residues before it. This rearrangement joins TRBV5-4 to TRBJ1-1; 10 bases are a match to TRBD1. V lost 4 bases, J lost 0 bases, and 6 bases stayed unmatched. The CDR3 runs to 16 residues. CDR1 is SGHNT, CDR2 YYREEE, per germline (reference sequence). CDR3 loop: CASSRDRGVMNTEAFF. The DNA read from the CDR3 is TGTGCCAGCAGCAGGGACAGGGGCGTCATGAACACTGAA.